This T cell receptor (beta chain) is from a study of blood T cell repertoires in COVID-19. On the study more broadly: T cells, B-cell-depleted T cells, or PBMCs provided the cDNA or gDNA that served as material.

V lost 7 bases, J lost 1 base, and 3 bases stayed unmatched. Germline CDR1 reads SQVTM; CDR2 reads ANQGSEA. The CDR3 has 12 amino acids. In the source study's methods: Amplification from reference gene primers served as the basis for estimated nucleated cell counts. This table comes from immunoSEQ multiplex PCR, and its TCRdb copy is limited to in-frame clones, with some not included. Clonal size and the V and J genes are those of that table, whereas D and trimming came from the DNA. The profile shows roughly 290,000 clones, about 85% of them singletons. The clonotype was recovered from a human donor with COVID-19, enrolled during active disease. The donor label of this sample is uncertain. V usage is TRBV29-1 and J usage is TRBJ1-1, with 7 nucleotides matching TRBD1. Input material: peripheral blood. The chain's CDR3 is CSGGTANTEAFF. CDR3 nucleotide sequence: TGCAGCGGGGGGACAGCGAACACTGAAGCTTTCTTT. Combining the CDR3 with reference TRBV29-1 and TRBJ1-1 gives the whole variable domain SAVISQKPSRDICQRGTSLTIQCQVDSQVTMMFWYRQQPGQSLTLIATANQGSEATYESGFVIDKFPISRPNLTFSTLTVSNMSPEDSSIYLCSGGTANTEAFFGQGTRLTVV.